The clone carrying this TCR beta chain was counted many times. Germline loops: CDR1 SGHTA, CDR2 FQGNSA. CDR3 length: 14 residues. Trimming stripped 1 base from V and 6 bases from J, with 12 bases between. A single record per CDR3 protein comes from TCRdb applying MiXCR to the RT-PCR reads. The table records about 700,000 distinct CDR3 sequences, about 14% of them present only once. The sequencing input was memory CD4+ T cells from blood. This TCR derives from a female donor in good health, serving as a healthy control. The rearrangement links TRBV7-2 to TRBJ1-1; tentatively, D is TRBD1 (6 bases). The DNA of the CDR3 is TGTGCCAGCAGCTTAGTACAGGGAAGACCTGAAGCTTTCTTT. Translation gives CASSLVQGRPEAFF.